This TCR beta chain is drawn from a study of OX40 agonist ivuxolimab in advanced cancers. Study-level background: Patients were given ivuxolimab, an antibody that agonizes OX40 (CD134). The dose-escalation cohort was over 65% male, with a mean age of 60 years, ranging about 20 to 85.

For this clone: The antigen is undetermined.

Whole-study findings and limits: Blood T cells, both CD4+ and CD8+, expanded clonally by week 6 at 0.1 to 3.0 mg/kg.

Generated by immunoSEQ multiplex PCR, the TCRdb table keeps only in-frame clones and is missing some. The sample lists about 85,000 clones, around 86% occurring once. Systemic immunosuppression or a history of autoimmune disease excluded patients. The specimen was CD4+ or CD8+ T cells sorted from blood, collected in a trial of the OX40 agonist ivuxolimab. This sequence originates from an adult with an advanced solid tumor such as melanoma, head and neck, liver or kidney cancer.

The DNA for the CDR3 is TGTGCCAGCCTAGCGGGGGGACCGAACACCGGGGAGCTGTTTTTT. As protein: CASLAGGPNTGELFF. V and J are TRBV28 and TRBJ2-2; TRBD2 matches 11 bases. The CDR3 is 15 residues long. V gave up 8 bases and J gave up 0 bases; unmatched junction bases: 2. Germline assignment: CDR1 MDHEN and CDR2 SYDVKM.